This TCR beta chain derives from a study of T cell responses to AZD1222 COVID-19 vaccine. Findings of the study overall: Mostly white British, mostly female donors; authors suggested clonal diversity may be underestimated. Nearly half of spike-specific TCRs reportedly target unmutated variant regions.

With regard to this clone: Antigen: not known.

Some clones are missing from TCRdb's copy, which holds only in-frame ones; the method was immunoSEQ multiplex PCR. The data show more than 95,000 clones, with approximately 85% seen just once and about 4.4% held by the top ten. The CDR3 consists of 13 residues. The specimen comprised peripheral blood, sampled 28 days after the second AZD1222 dose. This rearrangement joins TRBV7-5 to TRBJ2-1; the DNA was not used to check the table's D call, TRBD2. TRBV7-5 represents a pseudogene. The receptor was derived from an adult who received the AZD1222 COVID-19 vaccine. The CDR3 bases are TGTGTCAGAAGCTTAGAAAAGCTCGTTGAGCAGTTCTTC. It translates to CVRSLEKLVEQFF.